Listed below are T cell receptor beta chains from one sample, sequenced in a study of T cell responses to AZD1222 COVID-19 vaccine. Produced via immunoSEQ multiplex PCR; TCRdb's table is partial and in-frame only. In the table there are some 100,000 clones, nearly 90% of which are singletons. The material was peripheral blood, obtained on day 0 of MenACWY control vaccination. These receptors were taken from an adult in good health. Both conserved end residues are part of each CDR3. D genes are given only for firm matches. The size field is filled for only some rows; it gives once, few, many or a size class.

j_gene | d_gene | abundance | v_gene | CDR3aa | CDR3nt
TRBJ2-5 | - | - | TRBV3-1/TRBV3-2 | CASSQGAYRQETQYF | TGTGCCAGCAGCCAAGGAGCGTACCGGCAAGAGACCCAGTACTTC
TRBJ1-1 | - | - | TRBV5-1 | CASSLEGANTEAFF | TGCGCCAGCAGCTTGGAAGGGGCGAACACTGAAGCTTTCTTT
TRBJ1-1 | - | - | TRBV28 | CASSLYRGVGLNTEAFF | TGTGCCAGCAGTTTATACCGGGGGGTAGGCCTGAACACTGAAGCTTTCTTT
TRBJ1-3 | - | - | TRBV3-1/TRBV3-2 | CASSQDPNTIYF | TGTGCCAGCAGCCAAGATCCAAACACCATATATTTT
TRBJ2-4 | TRBD1 | - | TRBV10-2 | CASSESGQGHGFF | TGCGCCAGCAGTGAGTCGGGACAGGGGCATGGGTTCTTC
TRBJ2-7 | - | - | TRBV7-8 | CASTATEEGSSYEQYF | TGTGCCAGCACCGCCACGGAGGAGGGAAGCTCCTACGAGCAGTACTTC
TRBJ2-2 | - | - | TRBV3-1/TRBV3-2 | CASRGGTGELFF | TGTGCCAGCCGCGGCGGGACCGGGGAGCTGTTTTTT
TRBJ1-2 | - | few | TRBV19 | CASSKGTPWGYTF | TGTGCCAGTAGTAAAGGGACTCCTTGGGGCTACACCTTC
TRBJ2-7 | TRBD2 | - | TRBV7-2 | CASSLAASGKYYEQYF | TGTGCCAGCAGCTTAGCGGCTAGCGGGAAGTATTACGAGCAGTACTTC
TRBJ1-1 | - | - | TRBV12-3/TRBV12-4 | CASSLAGVSEAFF | TGTGCCAGCAGTTTAGCAGGGGTCTCTGAAGCTTTCTTT
TRBJ1-3 | - | - | TRBV9 | CASSTDQGFRNTIYF | TGTGCCAGCAGCACCGACCAGGGGTTTAGAAACACCATATATTTT
TRBJ2-7 | TRBD2 | - | TRBV28 | CASTTGGTPLKHYEQYF | TGTGCCAGCACCACGGGAGGGACCCCCTTGAAACACTACGAGCAGTACTTC
TRBJ2-3 | - | - | TRBV5-6 | CASSLEQRGITDTQYF | TGTGCCAGCAGCTTGGAGCAGCGAGGAATCACAGATACGCAGTATTTT
TRBJ2-3 | TRBD2 | - | TRBV5-1 | CASSSLALREPDTQYF | TGCGCCAGCAGCTCACTAGCGCTCAGGGAACCAGATACGCAGTATTTT
TRBJ2-6 | - | - | TRBV9 | CASSVVPPGSSGANVLTF | TGTGCCAGCAGCGTAGTCCCCCCGGGGTCCTCTGGGGCCAACGTCCTGACTTTC
TRBJ1-2 | - | - | TRBV7-2 | CASSPVGGNYGYTF | TGTGCCAGCAGCCCAGTTGGGGGTAACTATGGCTACACCTTC
TRBJ1-5 | TRBD1 | - | TRBV19 | CASSIRGPSNQPQHF | TGTGCCAGTAGTATTAGGGGGCCTAGCAATCAGCCCCAGCATTTT
TRBJ1-1 | - | - | TRBV5-1 | CASTGVNTEAFF | TGCGCCAGCACCGGGGTGAACACTGAAGCTTTCTTT
TRBJ2-7 | - | - | TRBV7-2 | CASSLMFSPSSYEQYF | TGTGCCAGCAGCTTGATGTTTAGCCCGAGCTCCTACGAGCAGTACTTC
TRBJ1-5 | - | once | TRBV4-1 | CASSQESDSNQPQHF | TGCGCCAGCAGCCAAGAGTCCGATAGCAATCAGCCCCAGCATTTT
TRBJ2-7 | TRBD2 | - | TRBV6-5 | CASRGDYSGIHEQYF | TGTGCCAGCAGGGGCGACTATAGCGGGATTCACGAGCAGTACTTC
TRBJ2-1 | TRBD1 | - | TRBV4-2 | CASSPRQGPTTYNEQFF | TGTGCCAGCAGCCCCCGACAGGGCCCCACCACCTACAATGAGCAGTTCTTC
TRBJ1-1 | - | - | TRBV5-1 | CASSLVSANTEAFF | TGCGCCAGCAGCTTGGTGTCCGCGAACACTGAAGCTTTCTTT
TRBJ2-2 | - | - | TRBV9 | CASRPSGRTGELFF | TGTGCCAGCAGGCCTTCAGGGCGGACCGGGGAGCTGTTTTTT
TRBJ2-3 | - | - | TRBV6-2/TRBV6-3 | CASSYAPRGGADTQYF | TGTGCCAGCAGTTACGCCCCCAGAGGGGGGGCAGATACGCAGTATTTT
TRBJ1-1 | - | - | TRBV18 | CASSPPLGMNTEAFF | TGTGCCAGCTCACCACCTTTGGGGATGAACACTGAAGCTTTCTTT
TRBJ1-1 | - | - | TRBV19 | CASSNGWNTEAFF | TGTGCCAGTAGTAATGGGTGGAACACTGAAGCTTTCTTT
TRBJ1-2 | - | once | TRBV4-1 | CASSQVKAGLGYGYTF | TGCGCCAGCAGCCAAGTTAAGGCGGGGTTGGGGTATGGCTACACCTTC
TRBJ2-7 | - | - | TRBV5-1 | CASSLAGINSYEQYF | TGCGCCAGCAGCTTGGCGGGTATAAACTCCTACGAGCAGTACTTC
TRBJ2-1 | - | - | TRBV6-2/TRBV6-3 | CASSYLLDARDGQFF | TGTGCCAGCAGTTACCTTTTAGATGCCCGGGACGGGCAGTTCTTC
TRBJ1-1 | - | - | TRBV7-9 | CASSLETGNTEAFF | TGTGCCAGCAGCTTAGAGACAGGCAACACTGAAGCTTTCTTT
TRBJ1-1 | - | - | TRBV27 | CASSLSGGTEAFF | TGTGCCAGCAGTCTATCTGGTGGCACTGAAGCTTTCTTT
TRBJ2-5 | - | once | TRBV14 | CASSHWTGETQYF | TGTGCCAGCAGCCACTGGACCGGAGAGACCCAGTACTTC
TRBJ2-7 | TRBD1 | - | TRBV7-8 | CASSPEGQRNEQYF | TGTGCCAGCAGCCCAGAGGGACAGAGAAACGAGCAGTACTTC
TRBJ2-1 | TRBD2 | - | TRBV4-1 | CASSQGVAGSPNEQFF | TGCGCCAGCAGCCAAGGGGTAGCGGGTTCTCCCAATGAGCAGTTCTTC
TRBJ2-7 | - | - | TRBV7-2 | CASSFQGGYEQYF | TGTGCCAGCAGCTTTCAAGGCGGTTACGAGCAGTACTTC
TRBJ1-1 | TRBD1 | - | TRBV2 | CASRGQPPAGAFF | TGTGCCAGCAGGGGACAGCCCCCCGCGGGGGCTTTCTTT
TRBJ1-3 | - | - | TRBV5-1 | CASSAGTQRHDTIYF | TGCGCCAGCAGCGCAGGGACACAACGACATGACACCATATATTTT
TRBJ1-3 | - | - | TRBV21-1 | CASSKLRDRARTGNTIYF | TGTGCCAGCAGCAAACTTCGGGACAGGGCGAGGACTGGAAACACCATATATTTT
TRBJ1-5 | - | - | TRBV12-3/TRBV12-4 | CASSFGFQPQHF | TGTGCCAGCAGTTTTGGTTTTCAGCCCCAGCATTTT
TRBJ2-7 | - | few | TRBV25-1 | CASSGYGEHYEQYF | TGTGCCAGCAGTGGTTACGGGGAACACTACGAGCAGTACTTC
TRBJ1-2 | TRBD1 | - | TRBV9 | CASRQGFYGYTF | TGTGCCAGTAGACAGGGATTCTATGGCTACACCTTC
TRBJ1-4 | - | - | TRBV21-1 | CASSSRQGPNEKLFF | TGTGCCAGCAGCTCAAGACAGGGACCAAATGAAAAACTGTTTTTT
TRBJ2-7 | - | - | TRBV6-5 | CASKRQYNSYEQYF | TGTGCCAGCAAGAGACAGTACAACTCCTACGAGCAGTACTTC
TRBJ2-7 | - | - | TRBV6-5 | CASIKNLYEQYF | TGTGCCAGCATCAAAAACCTCTACGAGCAGTACTTC
TRBJ2-1 | - | - | TRBV11-3 | CASSLGATSEQFF | TGTGCCAGCAGCTTAGGAGCGACCAGTGAGCAGTTCTTC
TRBJ1-3 | TRBD1 | - | TRBV5-1 | CASSLLKGQDDGNTIYF | TGCGCCAGCAGTTTGTTGAAGGGACAGGACGATGGAAACACCATATATTTT
TRBJ2-7 | TRBD2 | - | TRBV28 | CASSPPSGRTEQYF | TGTGCCAGCAGTCCACCAAGCGGGAGGACCGAGCAGTACTTC
TRBJ2-1 | TRBD2 | - | TRBV3-1/TRBV3-2 | CASQGSGRRDEQFF | TGTGCCAGCCAAGGGAGCGGGAGGCGGGATGAGCAGTTCTTC
TRBJ2-2 | - | once | TRBV6-5 | CASSRDKNTGELFF | TGTGCCAGCAGCCGGGACAAGAACACCGGGGAGCTGTTTTTT
TRBJ1-5 | - | - | TRBV20-1 | CSASEGHQPQHF | TGCAGTGCTAGTGAGGGACATCAGCCCCAGCATTTT
TRBJ1-4 | - | - | TRBV15 | CASQRKNEKLFF | TGTGCCTCACAAAGGAAGAACGAAAAACTGTTTTTT
TRBJ2-7 | - | - | TRBV3-1/TRBV3-2 | CASSQERYEQYF | TGTGCCAGCAGCCAAGAGAGGTACGAGCAGTACTTC
TRBJ1-1 | - | - | TRBV20-1 | CSARVVTEAFF | TGCAGTGCTAGGGTCGTCACTGAAGCTTTCTTT
TRBJ1-3 | - | once | TRBV11-2 | CASSPAVGNTIYF | TGTGCCAGCAGCCCCGCCGTCGGAAACACCATATATTTT